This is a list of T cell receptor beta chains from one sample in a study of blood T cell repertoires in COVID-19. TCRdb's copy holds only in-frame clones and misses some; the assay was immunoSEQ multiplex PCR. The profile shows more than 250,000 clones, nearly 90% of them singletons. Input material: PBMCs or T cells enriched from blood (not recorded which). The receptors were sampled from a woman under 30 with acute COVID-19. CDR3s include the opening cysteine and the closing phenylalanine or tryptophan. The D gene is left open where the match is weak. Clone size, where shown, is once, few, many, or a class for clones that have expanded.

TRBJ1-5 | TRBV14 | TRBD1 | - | TGTGCCAGCAGCCAAGTCGGAACAGGGGGTATCAATCAGCCCCAGCATTTT | CASSQVGTGGINQPQHF
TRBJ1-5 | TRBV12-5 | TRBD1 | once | TGTGCTAGTGGTGACCCCCCACAGGGGGGATCAGCGTATCAGCCCCAGCATTTT | CASGDPPQGGSAYQPQHF
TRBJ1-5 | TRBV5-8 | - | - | TGTGCCAGCAGCTTATACGGTCAGCCCCAGCATTTT | CASSLYGQPQHF
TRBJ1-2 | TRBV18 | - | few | TGTGCCAGCTCCCCAACCCAGACAATAGCTAACTATGGCTACACCTTC | CASSPTQTIANYGYTF
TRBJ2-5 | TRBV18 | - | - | TGTGCCAGCTCACCCGTCAGGAGCGGTCAAGAGACCCAGTACTTC | CASSPVRSGQETQYF
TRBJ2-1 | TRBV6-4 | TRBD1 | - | TGTGCCAGCAGTGATTTGGACAGGGGCGGTGAGCAGTTCTTC | CASSDLDRGGEQFF
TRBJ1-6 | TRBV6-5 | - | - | TGTGCCAGCAGGAGCTCCTATAATTCACCCCTCCACTTT | CASRSSYNSPLHF
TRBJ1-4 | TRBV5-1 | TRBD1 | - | TGCGCCAGCAGCTTGGTCGCACAGGGGGCGGGTGAAAAACTGTTTTTT | CASSLVAQGAGEKLFF
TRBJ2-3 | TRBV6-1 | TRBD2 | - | TGTGCCAGCAGTGAACCCCCTCGAGCGGGAAGAGGAGATACGCAGTATTTT | CASSEPPRAGRGDTQYF
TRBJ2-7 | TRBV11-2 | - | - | TGTGCCAGCTCCTTAGCTAGCCGACCGTACGAGCAGTACTTC | CASSLASRPYEQYF
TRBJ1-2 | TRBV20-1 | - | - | TGCAGTGCCCCCAGATACTATGGCTACACCTTC | CSAPRYYGYTF